This is a list of T cell receptor beta chains from one sample in a study of cytomegalovirus exposure and HLA in healthy donors. The table came from immunoSEQ multiplex PCR; TCRdb's copy has only in-frame clones and leaves some out. Here the sample spans 120,000 or so clones, about 72% being singletons. Material for sequencing was PBMCs. These TCRs come from a young man in good health and CMV-seropositive. Both conserved end residues are part of each CDR3. Fields, in order: D gene, CDR3 length, clone size, V gene, J gene, CDR3 DNA, CDR3 protein. D genes are given only for firm matches. Some rows mark clone size as missing; the rest say once, few, many or name a class of expanded clone.

d_gene: NA
len: 12
abundance: few
v_gene: TRBV7-6
j_gene: TRBJ1-5
CDR3nt: TGTGCCAGCAGCTCTCCCAATCAGCCCCAGCATTTT
CDR3aa: CASSSPNQPQHF

d_gene: NA
len: 16
abundance: once
v_gene: TRBV5-1
j_gene: TRBJ1-1
CDR3nt: TGCGCCAGCAGCCACCGCGTAAGGGGCGGGGACACTGAAGCTTTCTTT
CDR3aa: CASSHRVRGGDTEAFF

d_gene: NA
len: 16
abundance: few
v_gene: TRBV7-9
j_gene: TRBJ1-4
CDR3nt: TGTTCCAGCAGCTTAATTGGTCACAGGGAAAATGAAAAACTGTTTTTT
CDR3aa: CSSSLIGHRENEKLFF

d_gene: TRBD1
len: 16
abundance: NA
v_gene: TRBV7-2
j_gene: TRBJ1-5
CDR3nt: TGTGCCAGCAGCTTAGGGGTGGACAGGGGTTATCAGCCCCAGCATTTT
CDR3aa: CASSLGVDRGYQPQHF

d_gene: TRBD2
len: 16
abundance: once
v_gene: TRBV5-6
j_gene: TRBJ2-3
CDR3nt: TGTGCCAGCAGCTGGACAACTAGCGGTAGCACAGATACGCAGTATTTT
CDR3aa: CASSWTTSGSTDTQYF

d_gene: NA
len: 16
abundance: NA
v_gene: TRBV4-2
j_gene: TRBJ2-1
CDR3nt: TGTGCCAGCAGCCAAGGACTCGGGACTTCCTACAATGAGCAGTTCTTC
CDR3aa: CASSQGLGTSYNEQFF

d_gene: NA
len: 15
abundance: NA
v_gene: TRBV10-2
j_gene: TRBJ1-5
CDR3nt: TGCGCCAGCAGTCTCGACAGTTATAGCAATCAGCCCCAGCATTTT
CDR3aa: CASSLDSYSNQPQHF

d_gene: NA
len: 15
abundance: NA
v_gene: TRBV2
j_gene: TRBJ1-6
CDR3nt: TGTGCCAGCAGGAACAGGGTCACGGATAATTCACCCCTCCACTTT
CDR3aa: CASRNRVTDNSPLHF

d_gene: TRBD1
len: 13
abundance: NA
v_gene: TRBV7-9
j_gene: TRBJ1-1
CDR3nt: TGTGCCAGCGTACAGGGGGTGCACACTGAAGCTTTCTTT
CDR3aa: CASVQGVHTEAFF

d_gene: NA
len: 16
abundance: NA
v_gene: TRBV28
j_gene: TRBJ1-2
CDR3nt: TGTGCCAGCAGTCGATTCCAGGGTTTAGGGAACTATGGCTACACCTTC
CDR3aa: CASSRFQGLGNYGYTF

d_gene: TRBD1
len: 16
abundance: few
v_gene: TRBV28
j_gene: TRBJ2-7
CDR3nt: TGTGCCAGCAGTGCTGGGGACAGGGGGTTTTTCTACGAGCAGTACTTC
CDR3aa: CASSAGDRGFFYEQYF

d_gene: NA
len: 13
abundance: NA
v_gene: TRBV19
j_gene: TRBJ2-7
CDR3nt: TGTGCCAGTAGTATGCCAGGGTCCTACGAGCAGTACTTC
CDR3aa: CASSMPGSYEQYF

d_gene: NA
len: 15
abundance: NA
v_gene: TRBV6-5
j_gene: TRBJ2-7
CDR3nt: TGTGCCAGCAGTTACAGGGGTACAGGGTGGTACGAGCAGTACTTC
CDR3aa: CASSYRGTGWYEQYF

d_gene: TRBD2
len: 15
abundance: NA
v_gene: TRBV5-1
j_gene: TRBJ2-7
CDR3nt: TGCGCCAGCAGCTGGGGGGAGCGGGAAACCTACGAGCAGTACTTC
CDR3aa: CASSWGERETYEQYF

d_gene: TRBD2
len: 19
abundance: NA
v_gene: TRBV15
j_gene: TRBJ2-1
CDR3nt: TGTGCCACCAGCAGAGGGACTAGCGGGAGAGCGAGCTCCTACAATGAGCAGTTCTTC
CDR3aa: CATSRGTSGRASSYNEQFF

d_gene: NA
len: 11
abundance: NA
v_gene: TRBV20-1
j_gene: TRBJ2-3
CDR3nt: TGCAGTGCTATCGTACTGCCTACGCAGTATTTT
CDR3aa: CSAIVLPTQYF

d_gene: TRBD1
len: 17
abundance: NA
v_gene: TRBV7-9
j_gene: TRBJ1-5
CDR3nt: TGTGCCAGCAGCTTAGTCTCCGGGACAGGGGGCGTCCAGCCCCAGCATTTT
CDR3aa: CASSLVSGTGGVQPQHF

d_gene: NA
len: 16
abundance: NA
v_gene: TRBV7-3
j_gene: TRBJ1-1
CDR3nt: TGTGCCAGCAGCATAAGACCGGGACATTTGAACACTGAAGCTTTCTTT
CDR3aa: CASSIRPGHLNTEAFF

d_gene: TRBD1
len: 15
abundance: few
v_gene: TRBV19
j_gene: TRBJ2-7
CDR3nt: TGTGCCAGTAGTAAGACAGGGGGGATGGCCTACGAGCAGTACTTC
CDR3aa: CASSKTGGMAYEQYF

d_gene: TRBD1
len: 12
abundance: NA
v_gene: TRBV29-1
j_gene: TRBJ2-7
CDR3nt: TGCAGCGCTCAGACAGGGGGGTACGAGCAGTACTTC
CDR3aa: CSAQTGGYEQYF

d_gene: TRBD2
len: 16
abundance: NA
v_gene: TRBV4-1
j_gene: TRBJ2-1
CDR3nt: TGCGCCAGCAGCCGCTTTCTAGCGGGAGGGAACAATGAGCAGTTCTTC
CDR3aa: CASSRFLAGGNNEQFF

d_gene: TRBD2
len: 15
abundance: NA
v_gene: TRBV7-9
j_gene: TRBJ2-5
CDR3nt: TGTTCCGGGTCCGATAGCGGGAGGTATAAAGAGACCCAGTACTTC
CDR3aa: CSGSDSGRYKETQYF